These 11 T cell receptor beta chains share one sample of origin, sequenced in a study of blood T cell repertoires in COVID-19. Profiled with immunoSEQ multiplex PCR; TCRdb holds only in-frame clones, not every one. Found here are some 520,000 clones, 85% to 90% of them singletons; the top ten hold over 0.7%. What was sequenced was peripheral blood. The receptors were sampled from a man aged 18 to 30 with COVID-19, enrolled during active disease.

This rearrangement joins TRBV6-5 to TRBJ2-2, with D unclear. V lost 6 bases and J lost 2, with 13 bases in between. The CDR3 runs 15 residues. The V gene's germline CDR1 is MNHEY and CDR2 SVGAGI. CDR3 region: CASRKRNQNTGELFF. The CDR3, as DNA: TGTGCCAGCAGGAAGAGGAACCAAAACACCGGGGAGCTGTTTTTT.

The chain carries TRBV15 and TRBJ1-5; 7 bases match TRBD1. Germline assignment: CDR1 LNHNV and CDR2 YYDKDF (reference sequence). The CDR3 loop spans 14 amino acids. V gave up 0 bases and J gave up 7 bases; unmatched junction bases: 3. The CDR3 reads CATSRDRRGQPQHF. CDR3 nucleotide sequence: TGTGCCACCAGCAGAGATCGCAGGGGGCAGCCCCAGCATTTT.

The genes are TRBV6-5 and TRBJ2-1; D possibly corresponds to TRBD2 (7 bases). Per the germline V gene, CDR1 is MNHEY and CDR2 is SVGAGI. Between the trimmed V and J ends, which lost 6 bases and 7 bases, there was a span of 19 bases. CDR3 length equals 15 residues. The CDR3 protein is CASRGNGGPGNEQFF. The DNA for the CDR3 is TGTGCCAGCAGGGGTAACGGGGGGCCGGGGAATGAGCAGTTCTTC.

The chain recombines TRBV6-1 with TRBJ1-2, with a weak D call TRBD1 (5 bases). The CDR3 covers 14 residues. Germline V gene sequence: CDR1 MNHNS, CDR2 SASEGT. Trimming took 2 bases from V and 8 from J, leaving 15 bases between them. CDR3 in DNA: TGTGCCAGCAGTGAACGCCAGGGTTGGAGCGGCTACACCTTC. Amino acids: CASSERQGWSGYTF.

This clone showed up just once. The chain joins TRBV5-1 to TRBJ1-3; 8 nucleotides agree with TRBD1. The germline CDR1 and CDR2 sequences are SGHRS and YFSETQ. Unmatched junction bases numbered 8, after V lost 4 bases and J lost 2 bases. The CDR3 is made up of 16 amino acids. Here the CDR3 DNA reads TGCGCCAGCAGCAATGACAGGGGCTTGGCTGGAAACACCATATATTTT. Protein product: CASSNDRGLAGNTIYF.

The J gene is TRBJ2-5, the V gene TRBV11-2; 9 nucleotides agree with TRBD2. CDR1 and CDR2 from the germline V gene are SGHAT and FQNNGV. This CDR3 has 17 residues. The ends lost 4 bases at V and 2 bases at J; junction bases unmatched: 11. As DNA, the CDR3 is TGTGCCAGCAGCTCCTTAGCGGGGGCCATTAGACAAGAGACCCAGTACTTC. This sequence encodes CASSSLAGAIRQETQYF.

V is TRBV14 and J is TRBJ2-3; 9 nucleotides align to TRBD1. From germline, CDR1 is SGHDN and CDR2 FVKESK. CDR3 length: 16 amino acids. J lost 2 bases, V lost 4 bases, and 7 bases had no gene match. For the CDR3, the DNA is TGTGCCAGCAGCCGAGACAGGGGGATGAACACAGATACGCAGTATTTT. Translated, it gives CASSRDRGMNTDTQYF.

This clone showed up just once. DNA for the CDR3: TGTGCCAGCAGTACGGAGGGCGAAGGCTACACCTTC. It yields the protein CASSTEGEGYTF. The rearrangement joins TRBV2 to TRBJ1-2; D ambiguous. CDR1 and CDR2 (germline): SNHLY, FYNNEI. The CDR3 extends over 12 amino acids. The V gene lost 5 bases and the J gene lost 8 bases, with 12 bases spanning the gap. Supplemented by reference TRBV2 and TRBJ1-2, the full variable domain reads EPEVTQTPSHQVTQMGQEVILRCVPISNHLYFYWYRQILGQKVEFLVSFYNNEISEKSEIFDDQFSVERPDGSNFTLKIRSTKLEDSAMYFCASSTEGEGYTFGSGTRLTVV.

This chain links TRBV6-5 with TRBJ2-1; D is uncertain. V lost 4 bases, J lost 9 bases, and 13 bases lay in between. This CDR3 is built from 13 residues. Germline CDR1 reads MNHEY; CDR2 reads SVGAGI. The CDR3 region is CASSSSRVGEQFF. The CDR3 DNA sequence: TGTGCCAGCAGTTCTTCCCGGGTGGGTGAGCAGTTCTTC.

This clone was seen once. The chain carries TRBV7-2 and TRBJ2-3, with a tentative D call TRBD2 (5 bases). Germline loops: CDR1 SGHTA, CDR2 FQGNSA. The CDR3 runs 15 residues. Trimming left V 3 bases short and J 0 bases short, with 10 bases between. The CDR3 DNA is TGTGCCAGCAGCTTGGGCGGGTGGAGCACAGATACGCAGTATTTT. Translating gives CASSLGGWSTDTQYF.

This clone has a handful of counts. This specimen includes other DNA sequences encoding the same CDR3. The chain carries TRBV7-9 and TRBJ2-7, with 7 positions matching TRBD2. CDR1 is SEHNR and CDR2 is FQNEAQ in the germline V gene (reference sequence). The CDR3 runs to 13 residues. V lost 5 bases, J lost 0 bases, and 1 base stayed unmatched. CDR3 sequence: CASSRGSSYEQYF. The CDR3 nucleotides are TGTGCCAGCAGCCGCGGGAGCTCCTACGAGCAGTACTTC.